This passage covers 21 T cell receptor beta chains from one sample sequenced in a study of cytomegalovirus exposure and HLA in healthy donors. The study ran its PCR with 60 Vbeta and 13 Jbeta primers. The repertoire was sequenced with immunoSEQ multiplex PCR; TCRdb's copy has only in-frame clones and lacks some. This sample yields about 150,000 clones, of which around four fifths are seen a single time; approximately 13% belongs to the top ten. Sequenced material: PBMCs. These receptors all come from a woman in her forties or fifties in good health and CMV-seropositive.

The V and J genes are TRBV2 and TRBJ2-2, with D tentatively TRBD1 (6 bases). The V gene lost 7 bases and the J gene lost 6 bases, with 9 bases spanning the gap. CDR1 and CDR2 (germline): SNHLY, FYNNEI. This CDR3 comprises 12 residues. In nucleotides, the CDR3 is TGTGCCAGCATCTCAGGGGCCGGGGAGCTGTTTTTT. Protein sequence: CASISGAGELFF.

In nucleotides, the CDR3 is TGTGCCAGCAGTGACCGGCAACCTCGGGGCTATGGCTACACCTTC. Protein product: CASSDRQPRGYGYTF. The V gene is TRBV6-1, the J gene TRBJ1-2; D call uncertain. Germline V gene lookup returns CDR1 MNHNS and CDR2 SASEGT. CDR3 size: 15 residues. The germline V and J ends were trimmed by 3 bases and 4 bases, with 15 bases remaining between them.

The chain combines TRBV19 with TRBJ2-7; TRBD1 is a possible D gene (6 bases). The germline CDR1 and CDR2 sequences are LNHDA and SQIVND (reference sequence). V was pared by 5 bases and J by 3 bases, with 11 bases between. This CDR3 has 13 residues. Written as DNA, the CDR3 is TGTGCCAGTAGTCCGACAGGATTCTACGAGCAGTACTTC. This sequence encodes CASSPTGFYEQYF. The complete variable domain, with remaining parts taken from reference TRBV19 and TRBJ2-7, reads DGGITQSPKYLFRKEGQNVTLSCEQNLNHDAMYWYRQDPGQGLRLIYYSQIVNDFQKGDIAEGYSVSREKKESFPLTVTSAQKNPTAFYLCASSPTGFYEQYFGPGTRLTVT.

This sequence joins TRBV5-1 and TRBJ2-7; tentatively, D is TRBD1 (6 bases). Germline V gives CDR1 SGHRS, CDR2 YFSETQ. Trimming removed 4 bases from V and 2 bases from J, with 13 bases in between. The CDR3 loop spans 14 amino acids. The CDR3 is CASSVSQGTYEQYF. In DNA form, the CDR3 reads TGCGCCAGCAGCGTATCACAGGGAACCTACGAGCAGTACTTC.

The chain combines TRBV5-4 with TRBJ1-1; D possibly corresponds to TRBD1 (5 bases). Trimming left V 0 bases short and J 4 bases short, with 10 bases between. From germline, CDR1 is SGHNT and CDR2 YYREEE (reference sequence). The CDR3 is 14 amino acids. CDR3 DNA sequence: TGTGCCAGCAGCTTGGTAGGGGAAGCCACTGAAGCTTTCTTT. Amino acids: CASSLVGEATEAFF. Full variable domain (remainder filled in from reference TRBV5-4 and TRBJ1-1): ETGVTQSPTHLIKTRGQQVTLRCSSQSGHNTVSWYQQALGQGPQFIFQYYREEENGRGNFPPRFSGLQFPNYSSELNVNALELDDSALYLCASSLVGEATEAFFGQGTRLTVV.

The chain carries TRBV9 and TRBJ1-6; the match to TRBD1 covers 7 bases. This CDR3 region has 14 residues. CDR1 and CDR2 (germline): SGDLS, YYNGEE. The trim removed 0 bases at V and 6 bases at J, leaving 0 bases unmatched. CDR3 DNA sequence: TGTGCCAGCAGCGTAGGACAGGGTAATTCACCCCTCCACTTT. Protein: CASSVGQGNSPLHF.

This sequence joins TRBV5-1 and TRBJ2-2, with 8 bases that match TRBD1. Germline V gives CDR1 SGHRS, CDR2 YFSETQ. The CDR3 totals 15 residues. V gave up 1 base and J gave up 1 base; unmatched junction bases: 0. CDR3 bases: TGCGCCAGCAGCTTGACAGGGGGGAACACCGGGGAGCTGTTTTTT. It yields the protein CASSLTGGNTGELFF. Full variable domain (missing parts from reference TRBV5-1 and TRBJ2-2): KAGVTQTPRYLIKTRGQQVTLSCSPISGHRSVSWYQQTPGQGLQFLFEYFSETQRNKGNFPGRFSGRQFSNSRSEMNVSTLELGDSALYLCASSLTGGNTGELFFGEGSRLTVL.

The CDR3 DNA reads as TGTGCCTGCCCCTCGACAGGGGCCTTTCGCAACACTGAAGCTTTCTTT. As protein: CACPSTGAFRNTEAFF. J is TRBJ1-1 and V is TRBV30, with 8 bases lining up with TRBD1. Germline-derived CDR1 and CDR2 are GTSNPN and SVGIG (reference sequence). CDR3 size: 16 residues. With 6 bases clipped from V and 2 bases from J, the junction kept 14 bases outside the gene matches.

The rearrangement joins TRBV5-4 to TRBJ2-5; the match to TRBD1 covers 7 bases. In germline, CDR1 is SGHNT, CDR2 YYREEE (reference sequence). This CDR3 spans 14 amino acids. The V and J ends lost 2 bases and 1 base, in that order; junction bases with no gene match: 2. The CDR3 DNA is TGTGCCAGCAGCTTAGGGACAGCCCAAGAGACCCAGTACTTC. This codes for CASSLGTAQETQYF.

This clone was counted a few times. CDR3 sequence reads: CASSLGGGGGNTEAFF. Here the CDR3 DNA reads TGTGCCAGCAGCTTAGGAGGCGGCGGGGGTAACACTGAAGCTTTCTTT. This chain uses TRBV7-9 with TRBJ1-1; D may be TRBD1 (5 bases). V was clipped by 1 base and J by 2 bases, with 14 bases between them. The germline gives CDR1 SEHNR, CDR2 FQNEAQ (reference sequence). CDR3 length equals 16 residues. The full variable domain, completed using reference TRBV7-9 and TRBJ1-1, is DTGVSQNPRHKITKRGQNVTFRCDPISEHNRLYWYRQTLGQGPEFLTYFQNEAQLEKSRLLSDRFSAERPKGSFSTLEIQRTEQGDSAMYLCASSLGGGGGNTEAFFGQGTRLTVV.

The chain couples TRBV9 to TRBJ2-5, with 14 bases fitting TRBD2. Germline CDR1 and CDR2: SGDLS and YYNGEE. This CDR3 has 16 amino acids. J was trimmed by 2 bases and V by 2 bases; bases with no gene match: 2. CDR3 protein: CASSVTSGGGQETQYF. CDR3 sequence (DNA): TGTGCCAGCAGCGTGACTAGCGGGGGGGGACAAGAGACCCAGTACTTC.

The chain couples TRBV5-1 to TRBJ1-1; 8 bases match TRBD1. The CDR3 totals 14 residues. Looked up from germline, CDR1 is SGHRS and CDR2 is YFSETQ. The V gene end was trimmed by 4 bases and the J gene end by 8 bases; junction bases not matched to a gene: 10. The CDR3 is CASSPWTGRSEAFF. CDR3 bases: TGCGCCAGCAGCCCGTGGACAGGGCGGTCGGAAGCTTTCTTT.

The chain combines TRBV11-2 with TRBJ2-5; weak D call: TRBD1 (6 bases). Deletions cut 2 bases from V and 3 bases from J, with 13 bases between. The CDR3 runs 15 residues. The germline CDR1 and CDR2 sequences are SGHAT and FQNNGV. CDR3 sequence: CASSLISAGEETQYF. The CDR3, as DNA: TGTGCCAGCAGCTTAATATCCGCAGGGGAAGAGACCCAGTACTTC.

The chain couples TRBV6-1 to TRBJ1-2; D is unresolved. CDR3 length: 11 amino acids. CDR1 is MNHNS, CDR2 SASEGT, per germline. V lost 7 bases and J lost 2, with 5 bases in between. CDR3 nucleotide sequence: TGTGCCAGCACTTTGAACTATGGCTACACCTTC. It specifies CASTLNYGYTF.

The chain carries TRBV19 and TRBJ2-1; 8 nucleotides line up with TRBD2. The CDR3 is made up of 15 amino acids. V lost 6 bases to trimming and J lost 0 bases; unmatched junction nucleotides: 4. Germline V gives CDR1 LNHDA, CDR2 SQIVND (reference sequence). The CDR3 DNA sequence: TGTGCCAGTAGCACGGGGGGGGGCTCCTACAATGAGCAGTTCTTC. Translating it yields CASSTGGGSYNEQFF.

CDR3 sequence: CASSLEGRGAASSPLHF. The DNA of the CDR3 is TGTGCCAGCAGCTTAGAAGGACGGGGGGCGGCGAGTTCACCCCTCCACTTT. V gene TRBV7-6 combines with J gene TRBJ1-6; maybe TRBD1 (6 bases). CDR1 and CDR2 from the germline V gene are SGHVS and FNYEAQ. The CDR3 sequence is 17 residues long. V shed 1 base and J shed 9 bases, with 19 bases lying between them.

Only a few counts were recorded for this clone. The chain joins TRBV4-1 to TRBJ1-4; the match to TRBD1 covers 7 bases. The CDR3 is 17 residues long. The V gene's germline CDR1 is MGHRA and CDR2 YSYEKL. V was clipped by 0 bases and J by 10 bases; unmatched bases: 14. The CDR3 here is CASSQEDRTGRKGKLFF. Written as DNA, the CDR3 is TGCGCCAGCAGCCAAGAAGACCGGACAGGACGGAAAGGAAAACTGTTTTTT.

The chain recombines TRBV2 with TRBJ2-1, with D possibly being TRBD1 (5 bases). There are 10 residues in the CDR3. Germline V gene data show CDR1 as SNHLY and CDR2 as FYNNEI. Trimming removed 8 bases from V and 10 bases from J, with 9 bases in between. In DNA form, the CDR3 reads TGTGCCAGCGGGAAGGGGGAGCAGTTCTTC. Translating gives CASGKGEQFF.

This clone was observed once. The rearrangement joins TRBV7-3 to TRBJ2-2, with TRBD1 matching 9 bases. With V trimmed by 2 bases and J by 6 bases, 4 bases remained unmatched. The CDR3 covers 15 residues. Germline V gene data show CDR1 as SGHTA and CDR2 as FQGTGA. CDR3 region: CASSLGGTGSGELFF. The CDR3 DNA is TGTGCCAGCAGCTTAGGAGGGACAGGGTCCGGGGAGCTGTTTTTT. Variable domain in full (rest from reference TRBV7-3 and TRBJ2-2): GAGVSQTPSNKVTEKGKYVELRCDPISGHTALYWYRQSLGQGPEFLIYFQGTGAADDSGLPNDRFFAVRPEGSVSTLKIQRTERGDSAVYLCASSLGGTGSGELFFGEGSRLTVL.

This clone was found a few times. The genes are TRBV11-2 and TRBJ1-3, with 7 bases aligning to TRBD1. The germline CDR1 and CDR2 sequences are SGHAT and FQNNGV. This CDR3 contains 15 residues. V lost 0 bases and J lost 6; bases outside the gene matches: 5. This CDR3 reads CASSLEGQLENTIYF. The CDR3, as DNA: TGTGCCAGCAGCTTAGAGGGACAGTTAGAAAACACCATATATTTT.

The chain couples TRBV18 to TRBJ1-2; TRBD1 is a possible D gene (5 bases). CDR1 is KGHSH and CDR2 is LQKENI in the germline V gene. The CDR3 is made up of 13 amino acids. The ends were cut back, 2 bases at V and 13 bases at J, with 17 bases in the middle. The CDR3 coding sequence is TGTGCCAGCTCACCAGATCAGCAGGGAGGAATCACCTTC. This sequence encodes CASSPDQQGGITF.